This T cell receptor beta chain comes out of a study of T-cell reconstitution after alpha-beta-depleted transplantation in children. This clonotype was counted ten times or more. Preparing the TCRbeta library involved the use of unique molecular identifiers. TCRdb reprocessed the PCR reads with MiXCR, giving one entry per CDR3 protein. The sample records 500,000 or so distinct CDR3 sequences, 10% to 12% being singletons. The V gene lost 4 bases and the J gene lost 3 bases, with 4 bases spanning the gap. Germline V lookup: CDR1 MDHEN, CDR2 SYDVKM. The CDR3 covers 12 residues. The sample in question was PBMCs, mostly from graft donor cells, obtained 180 days after TCRalphabeta/CD19-depleted stem cell transplant. The chain recombines TRBV28 with TRBJ2-1; D not resolved. The origin of this receptor is a female patient aged 2-10 years who had a stem cell transplant for aplastic anemia, so the T cells may come from the graft donor. The CDR3 DNA reads as TGTGCCAGCAGTTCACTCTACAATGAGCAGTTCTTC. Its translation is CASSSLYNEQFF.